A selection of T cell receptor beta chains follows, all from one sample in a study of shared T cell receptors in the human thymus. Profiling relied on immunoSEQ multiplex PCR, and the TCRdb table lists in-frame clones only, not all of them. The sample holds under 700,000 clones, around 78% seen once. This sample was also put to use in a study of human thymus T cells.

Material: thymocytes. The source of these receptors is a boy less than two years old with a congenital heart defect. Both conserved end residues are part of each CDR3. D genes are given only for firm matches. Expanded clones are given a class, and other clones once, few, many or no size at all.

abundance: NA; v_gene: TRBV5-1; d_gene: NA; j_gene: TRBJ2-5; CDR3aa: CASSLRGAPRETQYF; CDR3nt: TGCGCCAGCAGCTTGCGGGGGGCTCCCCGGGAGACCCAGTACTTC
abundance: few; v_gene: TRBV6-5; d_gene: TRBD2; j_gene: TRBJ2-5; CDR3aa: CASSPERGDKETQYF; CDR3nt: TGTGCCAGCAGCCCCGAGCGGGGGGATAAAGAGACCCAGTACTTC
abundance: NA; v_gene: TRBV5-6; d_gene: TRBD2; j_gene: TRBJ2-1; CDR3aa: CASSPLAGHLTSYNEQFF; CDR3nt: TGTGCCAGCAGCCCTCTAGCGGGGCACCTCACCTCCTACAATGAGCAGTTCTTC
abundance: NA; v_gene: TRBV9; d_gene: TRBD2; j_gene: TRBJ2-7; CDR3aa: CASSPSGNSYEQYF; CDR3nt: TGTGCCAGCAGCCCTAGCGGGAACTCCTACGAGCAGTACTTC
abundance: NA; v_gene: TRBV5-1; d_gene: TRBD1; j_gene: TRBJ2-7; CDR3aa: CASSGGTGPQYF; CDR3nt: TGCGCCAGCAGCGGTGGGACAGGGCCGCAGTACTTC
abundance: NA; v_gene: TRBV4-1; d_gene: TRBD2; j_gene: TRBJ2-1; CDR3aa: CASSQEPLAGPRDEQFF; CDR3nt: TGCGCCAGCAGCCAAGAACCCTTAGCGGGGCCCCGGGATGAGCAGTTCTTC
abundance: few; v_gene: TRBV27; d_gene: TRBD1; j_gene: TRBJ2-2; CDR3aa: CASSPTPVGQGAGTGELFF; CDR3nt: TGTGCCAGCAGCCCCACCCCTGTCGGACAGGGGGCGGGCACCGGGGAGCTGTTTTTT
abundance: NA; v_gene: TRBV4-1; d_gene: NA; j_gene: TRBJ2-1; CDR3aa: CASSQEATDYNEQFF; CDR3nt: TGCGCCAGCAGCCAAGAAGCCACAGACTACAATGAGCAGTTCTTC
abundance: NA; v_gene: TRBV10-1; d_gene: TRBD1; j_gene: TRBJ2-5; CDR3aa: CASSEFQGEETQYF; CDR3nt: TGCGCCAGCAGTGAGTTCCAGGGGGAAGAGACCCAGTACTTC
abundance: NA; v_gene: TRBV29-1; d_gene: TRBD1; j_gene: TRBJ2-1; CDR3aa: CSVEQGACNEQFF; CDR3nt: TGCAGCGTTGAACAGGGGGCTTGCAATGAGCAGTTCTTC
abundance: once; v_gene: TRBV7-2; d_gene: NA; j_gene: TRBJ1-2; CDR3aa: CASSPHSRDYGYTF; CDR3nt: TGTGCCAGCAGCCCACATAGCCGAGACTATGGCTACACCTTC
abundance: NA; v_gene: TRBV30; d_gene: TRBD2; j_gene: TRBJ2-5; CDR3aa: CAWGTTSGSSETQYF; CDR3nt: TGTGCCTGGGGGACAACTAGCGGGAGTAGTGAGACCCAGTACTTC
abundance: once; v_gene: TRBV27; d_gene: TRBD1; j_gene: TRBJ1-5; CDR3aa: CASTDRGYSNQPQHF; CDR3nt: TGTGCCAGCACGGACAGGGGTTATAGCAATCAGCCCCAGCATTTT
abundance: few; v_gene: TRBV27; d_gene: TRBD1; j_gene: TRBJ1-5; CDR3aa: CASRRTGNSNQPQHF; CDR3nt: TGTGCCAGCAGACGGACAGGGAACAGCAATCAGCCCCAGCATTTT
abundance: NA; v_gene: TRBV29-1; d_gene: NA; j_gene: TRBJ2-7; CDR3aa: CSVNTGPEQCF; CDR3nt: TGCAGCGTAAATACAGGGCCAGAGCAGTGCTTC
abundance: NA; v_gene: TRBV30; d_gene: NA; j_gene: TRBJ2-3; CDR3aa: CAWTGGTDTQYF; CDR3nt: TGTGCCTGGACCGGCGGGACAGATACGCAGTATTTT
abundance: NA; v_gene: TRBV29-1; d_gene: NA; j_gene: TRBJ2-7; CDR3aa: CSAGRAPSYEQYF; CDR3nt: TGCAGCGCCGGGAGAGCGCCCTCCTACGAGCAGTACTTC
abundance: NA; v_gene: TRBV2; d_gene: TRBD2; j_gene: TRBJ2-6; CDR3aa: CASSAEGLANSGANVLTF; CDR3nt: TGTGCCAGCAGTGCCGAAGGACTAGCGAACTCTGGGGCCAACGTCCTGACTTTC
abundance: NA; v_gene: TRBV5-4; d_gene: NA; j_gene: TRBJ2-3; CDR3aa: CASSLQGVPFTDTQYF; CDR3nt: TGTGCCAGCAGTCTACAGGGTGTACCGTTCACAGATACGCAGTATTTT
abundance: NA; v_gene: TRBV5-4; d_gene: TRBD2; j_gene: TRBJ2-3; CDR3aa: CASSLGPSGSAADTQYF; CDR3nt: TGTGCCAGCAGCTTGGGACCTAGCGGGAGTGCGGCAGATACGCAGTATTTT
abundance: NA; v_gene: TRBV2; d_gene: TRBD2; j_gene: TRBJ2-5; CDR3aa: CASSVKREGQETQYF; CDR3nt: TGTGCCAGCAGTGTGAAGCGGGAGGGGCAAGAGACCCAGTACTTC
abundance: NA; v_gene: TRBV9; d_gene: TRBD2; j_gene: TRBJ2-3; CDR3aa: CASSVGKREPRKSTTDTQYF; CDR3nt: TGTGCCAGCAGCGTAGGGAAGCGGGAGCCCCGAAAGAGTACTACAGATACGCAGTATTTT
abundance: NA; v_gene: TRBV7-2; d_gene: TRBD2; j_gene: TRBJ2-1; CDR3aa: CASSLVLAGGKEFF; CDR3nt: TGTGCCAGCAGCTTAGTCCTAGCGGGAGGTAAGGAGTTCTTC
abundance: few; v_gene: TRBV5-1; d_gene: TRBD2; j_gene: TRBJ2-7; CDR3aa: CASSATSGSYEQYF; CDR3nt: TGCGCCAGCAGCGCCACTAGCGGGAGCTACGAGCAGTACTTC
abundance: NA; v_gene: TRBV2; d_gene: TRBD2; j_gene: TRBJ2-7; CDR3aa: CASSATPGLAIYEQYF; CDR3nt: TGTGCCAGCAGTGCAACACCGGGACTAGCCATCTACGAGCAGTACTTC
abundance: NA; v_gene: TRBV5-6; d_gene: NA; j_gene: TRBJ1-1; CDR3aa: CASSFYQVMNTEAFF; CDR3nt: TGTGCCAGCAGCTTTTATCAGGTCATGAACACTGAAGCTTTCTTT
abundance: NA; v_gene: TRBV6-4; d_gene: TRBD2; j_gene: TRBJ2-1; CDR3aa: CASSDGGRAMGEQFF; CDR3nt: TGTGCCAGCAGTGACGGCGGGAGGGCTATGGGTGAGCAGTTCTTC
abundance: NA; v_gene: TRBV19; d_gene: NA; j_gene: TRBJ1-2; CDR3aa: CASSIGDEGGYGYTF; CDR3nt: TGTGCCAGTAGTATCGGAGATGAGGGCGGCTATGGCTACACCTTC
abundance: NA; v_gene: TRBV5-4; d_gene: TRBD1; j_gene: TRBJ1-1; CDR3aa: CASSLRFPQGELNTEAFF; CDR3nt: TGTGCCAGCAGCTTGCGTTTCCCGCAGGGGGAGTTGAACACTGAAGCTTTCTTT
abundance: NA; v_gene: TRBV4-2; d_gene: TRBD2; j_gene: TRBJ2-1; CDR3aa: CASSQVSGTSGIYNEQFF; CDR3nt: TGTGCCAGCAGCCAAGTATCCGGGACTAGCGGGATCTACAATGAGCAGTTCTTC
abundance: NA; v_gene: TRBV10-2; d_gene: TRBD1; j_gene: TRBJ2-7; CDR3aa: CATWTGGLYEQYF; CDR3nt: TGCGCCACCTGGACAGGGGGACTCTACGAGCAGTACTTC
abundance: NA; v_gene: TRBV29-1; d_gene: TRBD2; j_gene: TRBJ2-5; CDR3aa: CSVDIAGVGETQYF; CDR3nt: TGCAGCGTTGATATCGCGGGAGTTGGAGAGACCCAGTACTTC
abundance: once; v_gene: TRBV7-2; d_gene: NA; j_gene: TRBJ2-1; CDR3aa: CASSLDKSEQFF; CDR3nt: TGTGCCAGCAGCTTAGACAAGTCTGAGCAGTTCTTC
abundance: NA; v_gene: TRBV28; d_gene: TRBD1; j_gene: TRBJ2-3; CDR3aa: CASSRYGTGGTNTQYF; CDR3nt: TGTGCCAGCAGTCGTTATGGGACAGGGGGCACGAATACGCAGTATTTT
abundance: few; v_gene: TRBV19; d_gene: TRBD1; j_gene: TRBJ2-7; CDR3aa: CASSRTGFYEQYF; CDR3nt: TGTGCCAGTAGCAGGACAGGGTTCTACGAGCAGTACTTC
abundance: NA; v_gene: TRBV27; d_gene: NA; j_gene: TRBJ1-2; CDR3aa: CASSFGRDYGYTF; CDR3nt: TGTGCCAGCAGTTTTGGCAGGGACTATGGCTACACCTTC
abundance: NA; v_gene: TRBV14; d_gene: NA; j_gene: TRBJ2-3; CDR3aa: CASSPSPPSPRYTQYF; CDR3nt: TGTGCCAGCAGCCCCTCACCCCCCTCCCCGCGGTATACGCAGTATTTT
abundance: NA; v_gene: TRBV13; d_gene: TRBD2; j_gene: TRBJ2-7; CDR3aa: CASPPSGRAAYEQYF; CDR3nt: TGTGCCAGCCCACCGAGCGGGAGGGCCGCCTACGAGCAGTACTTC
abundance: NA; v_gene: TRBV27; d_gene: NA; j_gene: TRBJ2-3; CDR3aa: CASSPLTESDTQYF; CDR3nt: TGTGCCAGCAGTCCTTTGACTGAGTCCGATACGCAGTATTTT
abundance: NA; v_gene: TRBV11-3; d_gene: TRBD1; j_gene: TRBJ2-7; CDR3aa: CASSLRGQGTYYEQYF; CDR3nt: TGTGCCAGCAGCCTTCGCGGACAGGGGACCTACTACGAGCAGTACTTC
abundance: NA; v_gene: TRBV27; d_gene: NA; j_gene: TRBJ1-1; CDR3aa: CATRGGGTEAFF; CDR3nt: TGTGCCACCCGTGGCGGTGGCACTGAAGCTTTCTTT
abundance: NA; v_gene: TRBV4-1; d_gene: TRBD2; j_gene: TRBJ2-1; CDR3aa: CASSQVLAGKDHNEQFF; CDR3nt: TGCGCCAGCAGCCAAGTCCTAGCGGGAAAAGATCACAATGAGCAGTTCTTC
abundance: few; v_gene: TRBV30; d_gene: TRBD2; j_gene: TRBJ2-7; CDR3aa: CAWASGYEQYF; CDR3nt: TGTGCCTGGGCTAGCGGCTACGAGCAGTACTTC
abundance: NA; v_gene: TRBV27; d_gene: NA; j_gene: TRBJ2-3; CDR3aa: CASSLRLLGDTDTQYF; CDR3nt: TGTGCCAGCAGTTTGAGGTTACTAGGTGACACAGATACGCAGTATTTT
abundance: few; v_gene: TRBV25-1; d_gene: TRBD2; j_gene: TRBJ2-7; CDR3aa: CASSPSGKGTYEQYF; CDR3nt: TGTGCCAGCAGCCCCAGCGGGAAGGGGACCTACGAGCAGTACTTC
abundance: once; v_gene: TRBV13; d_gene: NA; j_gene: TRBJ2-6; CDR3aa: CASSSHPPGANVLTF; CDR3nt: TGTGCCAGCAGCTCCCATCCCCCTGGGGCCAACGTCCTGACTTTC
abundance: NA; v_gene: TRBV28; d_gene: NA; j_gene: TRBJ1-2; CDR3aa: CASSLKAYGYTF; CDR3nt: TGTGCCAGCAGTCTGAAAGCCTATGGCTACACCTTC
abundance: NA; v_gene: TRBV11-3; d_gene: NA; j_gene: TRBJ2-2; CDR3aa: CASSPPGTGELFF; CDR3nt: TGTGCCAGCAGCCCTCCCGGGACCGGGGAGCTGTTTTTT
abundance: NA; v_gene: TRBV7-6; d_gene: TRBD2; j_gene: TRBJ2-1; CDR3aa: CASSRGAGPSYNEQFF; CDR3nt: TGTGCCAGCAGTCGGGGAGCGGGACCCTCCTACAATGAGCAGTTCTTC
abundance: NA; v_gene: TRBV7-9; d_gene: NA; j_gene: TRBJ2-2; CDR3aa: CASYPSVGEGTGELFF; CDR3nt: TGTGCCAGCTACCCATCGGTAGGGGAAGGAACCGGGGAGCTGTTTTTT
abundance: NA; v_gene: TRBV11-3; d_gene: TRBD2; j_gene: TRBJ2-1; CDR3aa: CASSEPRTSGRSSYNEQFF; CDR3nt: TGTGCCAGCAGCGAGCCACGGACTAGCGGGAGGAGCTCCTACAATGAGCAGTTCTTC
abundance: few; v_gene: TRBV7-9; d_gene: NA; j_gene: TRBJ1-6; CDR3aa: CASSLAGARSPLHF; CDR3nt: TGTGCCAGCAGCTTAGCGGGGGCGCGTTCACCCCTCCACTTT
abundance: NA; v_gene: TRBV5-1; d_gene: TRBD2; j_gene: TRBJ2-2; CDR3aa: CASRTQTSGNIVSTGELFF; CDR3nt: TGCGCCAGCAGGACGCAGACTAGCGGAAATATCGTTTCAACCGGGGAGCTGTTTTTT
abundance: few; v_gene: TRBV4-3; d_gene: NA; j_gene: TRBJ2-7; CDR3aa: CASSQDSGNGPVEQYF; CDR3nt: TGCGCCAGCAGCCAAGATTCGGGAAACGGACCCGTTGAGCAGTACTTC
abundance: NA; v_gene: TRBV7-2; d_gene: TRBD2; j_gene: TRBJ2-7; CDR3aa: CASSFEGLAGGHEQYF; CDR3nt: TGTGCCAGCAGCTTCGAGGGACTAGCGGGAGGACACGAGCAGTACTTC
abundance: NA; v_gene: TRBV29-1; d_gene: NA; j_gene: TRBJ1-1; CDR3aa: CSVDFGGRSTEAFF; CDR3nt: TGCAGCGTTGATTTTGGAGGGCGATCCACTGAAGCTTTCTTT
abundance: NA; v_gene: TRBV29-1; d_gene: NA; j_gene: TRBJ2-3; CDR3aa: CSVVSSVTDTQYF; CDR3nt: TGCAGCGTAGTATCTAGCGTCACAGATACGCAGTATTTT